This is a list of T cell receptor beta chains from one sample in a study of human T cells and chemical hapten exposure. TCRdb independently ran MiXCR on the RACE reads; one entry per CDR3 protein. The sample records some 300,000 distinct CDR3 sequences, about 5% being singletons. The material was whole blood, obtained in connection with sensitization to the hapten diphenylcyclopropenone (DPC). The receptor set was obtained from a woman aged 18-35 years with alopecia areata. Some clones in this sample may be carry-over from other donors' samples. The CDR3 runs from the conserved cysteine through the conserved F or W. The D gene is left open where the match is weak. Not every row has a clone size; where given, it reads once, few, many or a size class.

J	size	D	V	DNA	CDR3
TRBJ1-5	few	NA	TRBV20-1	TGCAGTGCTAGTCAGCAGGACCACAATCAGCCCCAGCATTTT	CSASQQDHNQPQHF
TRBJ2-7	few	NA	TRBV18	TGTGCCAGCTCACCACGACAGAAAGGGGTCTACGAGCAGTACTTC	CASSPRQKGVYEQYF
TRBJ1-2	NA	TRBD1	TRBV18	TGTGCCAGCTCTCCGGATAACAGGGGCTATGGCTACACCTTC	CASSPDNRGYGYTF
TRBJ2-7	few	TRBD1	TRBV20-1	TGCAGTGCTAGGGGACAGGTTCGGCCCGAGCAGTACTTC	CSARGQVRPEQYF
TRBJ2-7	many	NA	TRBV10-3	TGTGCCATCAGGGAGTACTACGACGAGCAGTACTTC	CAIREYYDEQYF
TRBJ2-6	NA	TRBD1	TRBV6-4	TGTGCCAGCAGTGAAGGACAGGGTTTCTCTGGGGCCAACGTCCTGACTTTC	CASSEGQGFSGANVLTF
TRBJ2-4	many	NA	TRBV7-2	TGTGCCAGCAGTCCAAGACTAGCCAAAAACATTCAGTACTTC	CASSPRLAKNIQYF
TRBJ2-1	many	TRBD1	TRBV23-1	TGCGCCAGCAGTATAGGGGACAGGGGCTACAATGAGCAGTTCTTC	CASSIGDRGYNEQFF
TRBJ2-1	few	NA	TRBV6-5	TGTGCCAGCAGTGCCGAAGGGACCGACGAGCAGTTCTTC	CASSAEGTDEQFF
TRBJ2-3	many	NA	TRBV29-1	TGCAGCGTAAACCGGGACGATGATACGCAGTATTTT	CSVNRDDDTQYF
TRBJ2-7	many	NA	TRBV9	TGTGCCAGCAGCCCTAGTAGGAGCTACGAGCAGTACTTC	CASSPSRSYEQYF
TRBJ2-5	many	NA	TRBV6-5	TGTGCCAGCAGTTACTCGAGTAGCTACCAGGAGACCCAGTACTTC	CASSYSSSYQETQYF
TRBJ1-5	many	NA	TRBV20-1	TGCAGTGCTAGACAGCCTAATCAGCCCCAGCATTTT	CSARQPNQPQHF
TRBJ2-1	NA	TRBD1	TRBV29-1	TGCACCGTTGAGTGGGACAGGTACAATGAGCAGTTCTTC	CTVEWDRYNEQFF
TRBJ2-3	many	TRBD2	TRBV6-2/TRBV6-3	TGTGCCAGCAGTTACCAAGCGGGGGACCCCACAGATACGCAGTATTTT	CASSYQAGDPTDTQYF
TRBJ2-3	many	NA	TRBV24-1	TGTGCCACCAGTGATTTTGCAGATACGCAGTATTTT	CATSDFADTQYF
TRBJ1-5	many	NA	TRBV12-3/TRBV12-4	TGTGCCAGCAGGAAGAGTGGCAATCAGCCCCAGCATTTT	CASRKSGNQPQHF
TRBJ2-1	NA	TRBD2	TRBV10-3	TGTGCCATCAGATCCCGGACTAGTAACAATGAGCAGTTCTTC	CAIRSRTSNNEQFF
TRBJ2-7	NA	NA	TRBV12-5	TGTGCTAGTGGTTTGGTGTGCCGACACGGGGTCCGCGGGGTGTCCTACGAGCAGTACTTC	CASGLVCRHGVRGVSYEQYF